This is a list of T cell receptor beta chains from one sample in a study of T-cell reconstitution after alpha-beta-depleted transplantation in children. TCRdb called the PCR reads again in MiXCR, with one record for every CDR3 protein. This repertoire shows approximately 250,000 distinct CDR3 sequences, roughly 25% found once; its top ten account for about 2.6%. The sample in question was PBMCs, obtained before TCRalphabeta/CD19-depleted stem cell transplant. The source of these receptors is a girl between 2 and 10 years old with Fanconi anemia, due to receive a stem cell transplant. Each CDR3 is given with its conserved first and last residue. Each record gives: clone size, D gene, J gene, V gene, CDR3 protein, CDR3 DNA. A D gene is named only where the DNA matches it firmly. Expanded clones get a size class; other rows say once, few or many, or leave the size out.

clone_size: NA
d_call: NA
j_call: TRBJ2-1
v_call: TRBV20-1
cdr3_aa: CSARKTNEQFF
cdr3_nt: TGCAGTGCTAGAAAGACTAATGAGCAGTTCTTC

clone_size: many
d_call: NA
j_call: TRBJ2-2
v_call: TRBV6-5
cdr3_aa: CASSFVGKAGELFF
cdr3_nt: TGTGCCAGCAGTTTTGTCGGGAAGGCCGGGGAGCTGTTTTTT

clone_size: many
d_call: TRBD1
j_call: TRBJ1-2
v_call: TRBV7-9
cdr3_aa: CASSFSRQGAGGYTF
cdr3_nt: TGTGCCAGCAGCTTCTCGAGACAGGGGGCAGGAGGCTACACCTTC

clone_size: NA
d_call: TRBD2
j_call: TRBJ2-3
v_call: TRBV6-5
cdr3_aa: CASSYGAGVTDTQYF
cdr3_nt: TGTGCCAGCAGTTATGGGGCGGGGGTGACAGATACGCAGTATTTT

clone_size: many
d_call: TRBD2
j_call: TRBJ2-2
v_call: TRBV5-6
cdr3_aa: CASSPFGLAGVAGELFF
cdr3_nt: TGTGCCAGCAGCCCCTTCGGACTAGCGGGGGTAGCCGGGGAGCTGTTTTTT

clone_size: NA
d_call: TRBD1
j_call: TRBJ1-2
v_call: TRBV7-2
cdr3_aa: CASSPLQGASGYTF
cdr3_nt: TGTGCCAGCAGCCCTTTACAGGGGGCGTCTGGCTACACCTTC

clone_size: many
d_call: TRBD2
j_call: TRBJ2-1
v_call: TRBV29-1
cdr3_aa: CSVEGVEAGGPSYNEQFF
cdr3_nt: TGCAGCGTTGAAGGCGTTGAGGCGGGAGGTCCCTCCTACAATGAGCAGTTCTTC

clone_size: few
d_call: NA
j_call: TRBJ2-7
v_call: TRBV5-6
cdr3_aa: CASSFDVWEQYF
cdr3_nt: TGTGCCAGCAGCTTCGACGTCTGGGAGCAGTACTTC

clone_size: many
d_call: NA
j_call: TRBJ1-1
v_call: TRBV29-1
cdr3_aa: CSVVLYYGAFF
cdr3_nt: TGCAGCGTTGTCCTTTATTACGGAGCTTTCTTT

clone_size: few
d_call: TRBD2
j_call: TRBJ2-1
v_call: TRBV7-6
cdr3_aa: CASLGSSSGSNTYNEQFF
cdr3_nt: TGTGCCAGTTTGGGGAGTTCTAGCGGGAGTAATACATACAATGAGCAGTTCTTC

clone_size: NA
d_call: NA
j_call: TRBJ1-5
v_call: TRBV20-1
cdr3_aa: CSAVAPGWNQPQHF
cdr3_nt: TGCAGTGCTGTAGCTCCCGGATGGAATCAGCCCCAGCATTTT

clone_size: many
d_call: NA
j_call: TRBJ1-6
v_call: TRBV20-1
cdr3_aa: CSARDLRQPHSPLHF
cdr3_nt: TGCAGTGCTAGAGATCTCAGGCAGCCCCATTCACCCCTCCACTTT

clone_size: many
d_call: NA
j_call: TRBJ2-5
v_call: TRBV6-5
cdr3_aa: CASQREPYQETQYF
cdr3_nt: TGTGCCAGCCAGAGGGAACCGTACCAAGAGACCCAGTACTTC

clone_size: many
d_call: NA
j_call: TRBJ2-6
v_call: TRBV12-3/TRBV12-4
cdr3_aa: CASSFWGSGANVLTF
cdr3_nt: TGTGCCAGCAGTTTTTGGGGCTCTGGGGCCAACGTCCTGACTTTC

clone_size: NA
d_call: NA
j_call: TRBJ2-5
v_call: TRBV7-8
cdr3_aa: CASRVLGYSSQETQYF
cdr3_nt: TGTGCCAGCAGGGTACTAGGTTACTCTTCCCAAGAGACCCAGTACTTC

clone_size: many
d_call: NA
j_call: TRBJ2-7
v_call: TRBV12-3/TRBV12-4
cdr3_aa: CASQASRRYEQYF
cdr3_nt: TGTGCCAGCCAAGCTTCTCGACGCTACGAGCAGTACTTC

clone_size: few
d_call: TRBD1
j_call: TRBJ2-1
v_call: TRBV7-2
cdr3_aa: CASSRQGRSEQFF
cdr3_nt: TGTGCCAGCAGTAGACAGGGAAGGAGTGAGCAGTTCTTC

clone_size: many
d_call: NA
j_call: TRBJ2-3
v_call: TRBV4-2
cdr3_aa: CASSPFNRGFRGADLSTDTQYF
cdr3_nt: TGTGCCAGCAGCCCCTTTAATCGGGGTTTTAGGGGGGCCGACCTAAGCACAGATACGCAGTATTTT

clone_size: NA
d_call: NA
j_call: TRBJ2-7
v_call: TRBV5-1
cdr3_aa: CASSLLTGSYEQYF
cdr3_nt: TGCGCCAGCAGCCTGTTAACAGGATCCTACGAGCAGTACTTC

clone_size: NA
d_call: TRBD1
j_call: TRBJ2-7
v_call: TRBV11-3
cdr3_aa: CASSFGRGREQYF
cdr3_nt: TGTGCCAGCAGCTTCGGAAGGGGGCGAGAGCAGTACTTC

clone_size: many
d_call: TRBD2
j_call: TRBJ2-3
v_call: TRBV29-1
cdr3_aa: CSVVPLAGGDTDTQYF
cdr3_nt: TGCAGCGTTGTTCCCTTAGCGGGAGGGGACACAGATACGCAGTATTTT

clone_size: NA
d_call: NA
j_call: TRBJ1-1
v_call: TRBV7-2
cdr3_aa: CASSFRQVNTEAFF
cdr3_nt: TGTGCCAGCAGCTTTCGACAGGTGAACACTGAAGCTTTCTTT

clone_size: few
d_call: NA
j_call: TRBJ2-7
v_call: TRBV20-1
cdr3_aa: CSARFLAYLHEQYF
cdr3_nt: TGCAGTGCACGCTTTCTGGCCTACCTCCACGAGCAGTACTTC

clone_size: few
d_call: NA
j_call: TRBJ1-1
v_call: TRBV29-1
cdr3_aa: CSVAAQGTEAFF
cdr3_nt: TGCAGCGTTGCGGCCCAGGGCACTGAAGCTTTCTTT

clone_size: NA
d_call: NA
j_call: TRBJ2-3
v_call: TRBV4-2
cdr3_aa: CASGRRWNTQYF
cdr3_nt: TGTGCCAGCGGACGTCGGTGGAATACGCAGTATTTT

clone_size: NA
d_call: NA
j_call: TRBJ2-4
v_call: TRBV9
cdr3_aa: CASSVQGSIQYF
cdr3_nt: TGTGCCAGCAGCGTACAGGGGAGCATTCAGTACTTC

clone_size: many
d_call: NA
j_call: TRBJ2-5
v_call: TRBV20-1
cdr3_aa: CSAIDPQETQYF
cdr3_nt: TGCAGTGCCATAGACCCACAAGAGACCCAGTACTTC

clone_size: NA
d_call: NA
j_call: TRBJ2-1
v_call: TRBV12-3/TRBV12-4
cdr3_aa: CASSFNVEQFF
cdr3_nt: TGTGCCAGCAGTTTCAATGTTGAGCAGTTCTTC

clone_size: NA
d_call: NA
j_call: TRBJ2-1
v_call: TRBV7-3
cdr3_aa: CASSLKAAITGEQFF
cdr3_nt: TGTGCCAGCAGCTTAAAGGCGGCGATTACGGGTGAGCAGTTCTTC

clone_size: once
d_call: NA
j_call: TRBJ1-1
v_call: TRBV15
cdr3_aa: CATSQGGRRTEAFF
cdr3_nt: TGTGCCACCTCGCAGGGCGGCAGGAGGACTGAAGCTTTCTTT

clone_size: NA
d_call: NA
j_call: TRBJ1-2
v_call: TRBV6-4
cdr3_aa: CASSPEGGNGYYGYTF
cdr3_nt: TGTGCCAGCAGCCCAGAAGGGGGAAACGGGTACTATGGCTACACCTTC

clone_size: few
d_call: TRBD1
j_call: TRBJ2-2
v_call: TRBV28
cdr3_aa: CASSLRTGGIGELFF
cdr3_nt: TGTGCCAGCAGTTTACGGACAGGGGGCATCGGGGAGCTGTTTTTT

clone_size: NA
d_call: TRBD1
j_call: TRBJ2-7
v_call: TRBV20-1
cdr3_aa: CSARDDRGATDEQYF
cdr3_nt: TGCAGTGCTAGAGATGACAGGGGGGCTACCGACGAGCAGTACTTC

clone_size: NA
d_call: TRBD2
j_call: TRBJ2-5
v_call: TRBV20-1
cdr3_aa: CSASEHSGTLQETQYF
cdr3_nt: TGCAGTGCTAGTGAACATAGCGGGACCCTCCAAGAGACCCAGTACTTC

clone_size: many
d_call: NA
j_call: TRBJ2-2
v_call: TRBV7-3
cdr3_aa: CASSVTQPGVNTGELFF
cdr3_nt: TGTGCCAGCAGCGTGACCCAGCCGGGAGTGAACACCGGGGAGCTGTTTTTT

clone_size: NA
d_call: NA
j_call: TRBJ2-3
v_call: TRBV15
cdr3_aa: CATSRVAGTDTQYF
cdr3_nt: TGTGCCACCAGCAGAGTGGCGGGCACAGATACGCAGTATTTT